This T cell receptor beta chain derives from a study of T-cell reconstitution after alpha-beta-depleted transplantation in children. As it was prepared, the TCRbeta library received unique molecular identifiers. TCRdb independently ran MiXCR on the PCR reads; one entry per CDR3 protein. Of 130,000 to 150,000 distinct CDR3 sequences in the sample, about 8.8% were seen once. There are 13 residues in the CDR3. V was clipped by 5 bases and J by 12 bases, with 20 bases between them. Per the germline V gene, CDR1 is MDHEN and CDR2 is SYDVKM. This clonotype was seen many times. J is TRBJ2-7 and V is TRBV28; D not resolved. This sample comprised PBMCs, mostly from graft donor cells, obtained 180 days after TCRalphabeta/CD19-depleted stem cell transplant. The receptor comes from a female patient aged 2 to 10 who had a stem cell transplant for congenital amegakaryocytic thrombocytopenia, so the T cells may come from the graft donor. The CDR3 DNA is TGTGCCAGCAGTCGGACGGACCTGGGAAGCCTGTACTTC. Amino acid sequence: CASSRTDLGSLYF.